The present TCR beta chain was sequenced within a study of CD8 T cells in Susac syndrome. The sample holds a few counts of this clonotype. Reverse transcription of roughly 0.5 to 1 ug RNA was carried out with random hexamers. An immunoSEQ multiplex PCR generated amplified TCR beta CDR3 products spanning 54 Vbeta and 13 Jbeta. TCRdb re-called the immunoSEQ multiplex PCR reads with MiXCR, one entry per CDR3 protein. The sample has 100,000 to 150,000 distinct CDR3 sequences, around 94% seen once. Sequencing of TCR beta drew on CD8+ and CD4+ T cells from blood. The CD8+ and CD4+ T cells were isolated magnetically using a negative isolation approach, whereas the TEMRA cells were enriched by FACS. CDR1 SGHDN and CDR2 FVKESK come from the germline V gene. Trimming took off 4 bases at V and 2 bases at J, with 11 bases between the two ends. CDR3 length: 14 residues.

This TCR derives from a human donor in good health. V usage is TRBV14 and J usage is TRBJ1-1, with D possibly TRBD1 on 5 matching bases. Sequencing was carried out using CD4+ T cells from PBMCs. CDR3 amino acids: CASSPGHRNTEAFF. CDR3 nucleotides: TGTGCCAGCAGCCCGGGGCACAGAAACACTGAAGCTTTCTTT.